These 13 T cell receptor beta chains came from one sample sequenced in a study of cytomegalovirus exposure and HLA in healthy donors. The PCR ran on 60 Vbeta and 13 Jbeta primers. Clones were sequenced by immunoSEQ multiplex PCR, and TCRdb holds only the in-frame ones, with some missing. The repertoire holds about 160,000 clones, 60% to 80% seen once, with 0.98% in the top ten. The sequenced sample was PBMCs. The receptor source for this set is a woman aged 45 to 65 in good health and CMV-seropositive.

This chain links TRBV28 with TRBJ1-1, with 9 bases identical to TRBD1. V shed 6 bases and J 4 bases; nucleotides not matched to a gene: 12. This CDR3 is 16 amino acids long. In germline, CDR1 is MDHEN, CDR2 SYDVKM. CDR3 sequence: CASRNNPGQGSTEAFF. CDR3 bases: TGTGCCAGCAGAAATAATCCGGGACAGGGATCCACTGAAGCTTTCTTT.

This chain joins TRBV5-4 and TRBJ2-7; D not certain. This CDR3 region has 12 residues. Germline V gene data show CDR1 as SGHNT and CDR2 as YYREEE (reference sequence). Deletions cut 0 bases from V and 9 bases from J, with 10 bases between. In nucleotides, the CDR3 is TGTGCCAGCAGCTTGGATCAGGTGGGGCAGTACTTC. This translates into CASSLDQVGQYF.

CDR3 bases: TGTGCCAGCAGGACAGGGAGAAGTGAAAAACTGTTTTTT. Protein product: CASRTGRSEKLFF. This rearrangement joins TRBV6-1 to TRBJ1-4; 7 bases match TRBD1. With 6 bases clipped from V and 7 bases from J, the junction kept 5 bases outside the gene matches. The CDR3 is 13 amino acids. Germline V CDR1 and CDR2: MNHNS, SASEGT.

V and J are TRBV28 and TRBJ2-7; TRBD1 is a possible D gene (6 bases). Germline lookup yields CDR1 MDHEN and CDR2 SYDVKM. Trimming shortened V by 10 bases and J by 2 bases, and 15 bases separated the two germline ends. The CDR3 is 13 residues long. The CDR3 region has the DNA TGTGCCATCCATTCCGGGACAACCTACGAGCAGTACTTC. Protein product: CAIHSGTTYEQYF. The full variable domain, with the rest looked up from reference TRBV28 and TRBJ2-7, is DVKVTQSSRYLVKRTGEKVFLECVQDMDHENMFWYRQDPGLGLRLIYFSYDVKMKEKGDIPEGYSVSREKKERFSLILESASTNQTSMYLCAIHSGTTYEQYFGPGTRLTVT.

The chain uses TRBV15 and TRBJ2-7; 7 positions agree with TRBD1. The J segment lost 3 bases and the V segment lost 4 bases, leaving 9 bases of the junction unmatched. The CDR3 loop spans 15 amino acids. The V gene's germline CDR1 is LNHNV and CDR2 YYDKDF (reference sequence). CDR3 nucleotides: TGTGCCACCAGCAAGGGGGCCCAAATCCACTACGAGCAGTACTTC. Its translation is CATSKGAQIHYEQYF. Complete variable domain (other parts from reference TRBV15 and TRBJ2-7): DAMVIQNPRYQVTQFGKPVTLSCSQTLNHNVMYWYQQKSSQAPKLLFHYYDKDFNNEADTPDNFQSRRPNTSFCFLDIRSPGLGDTAMYLCATSKGAQIHYEQYFGPGTRLTVT.

The chain has TRBV7-5 and TRBJ1-5; the table assigns TRBD1, which was not confirmed against the DNA. TRBV7-5 is deemed a pseudogene. This CDR3 is built from 14 residues. CDR3 region: CARSSGTGDQPQHF. CDR3 sequence (DNA): TGTGCCAGAAGCTCAGGGACAGGGGATCAGCCCCAGCATTTT.

The table lists this clone with a few counts. The chain uses TRBV6-6 and TRBJ1-6; 7 bases map to TRBD1. The V segment lost 5 bases and the J segment 5 bases; nucleotides outside the gene matches: 6. The CDR3 runs 15 residues. CDR1 is MNHNY, CDR2 SVGAGI, per germline (reference sequence). The CDR3 is CASSPQDRDNSPLHF. The CDR3 coding sequence is TGTGCCAGCAGTCCCCAAGACAGGGATAATTCACCCCTCCACTTT.

This chain connects TRBV7-8 to TRBJ1-1; D remains unclear. V lost 6 bases and J 1 base, leaving 9 bases between the germline ends. The CDR3 contains 13 residues. Per the germline V gene, CDR1 is SGHVS and CDR2 is FQNEAQ. The CDR3 reads CASSLQWNTEAFF. The CDR3 DNA follows: TGTGCCAGCAGTTTACAGTGGAACACTGAAGCTTTCTTT.

The rearrangement joins TRBV29-1 to TRBJ1-2, with D uncertain. The CDR3 has 14 amino acids. Trimming shortened V by 6 bases and J by 0 bases, and 14 bases separated the two germline ends. Germline-derived CDR1 and CDR2 are SQVTM and ANQGSEA. CDR3 residues: CSVAGEVTNYGYTF. The CDR3, as DNA: TGCAGCGTGGCAGGCGAAGTGACTAACTATGGCTACACCTTC.

The gene calls are TRBV2 and TRBJ1-5; D not resolved. Germline V gene lookup returns CDR1 SNHLY and CDR2 FYNNEI. This CDR3 spans 12 amino acids. Trimming took 8 bases from V and 6 from J, leaving 11 bases between them. The CDR3 here is CASADEGQPQHF. For the CDR3, the DNA is TGTGCCAGCGCTGACGAGGGTCAGCCCCAGCATTTT.

The V call is TRBV5-3, the J call TRBJ2-3; 9 nucleotides match TRBD2. TRBV5-3 is flagged as an ORF with uncertain function. With V trimmed by 4 bases and J by 2 bases, 11 bases remained unmatched. The CDR3 loop spans 17 amino acids. The DNA for the CDR3 is TGTGCCAGAAGCCCTCTAGAGACTAGCGGCCACACAGATACGCAGTATTTT. Its protein product is CARSPLETSGHTDTQYF.

The J gene is TRBJ2-7, the V gene TRBV11-2; 7 positions agree with TRBD1. This CDR3 has 15 amino acids. Losses at the gene ends were 3 bases for V and 0 bases for J; bases not matched to a gene: 5. Germline V lookup: CDR1 SGHAT, CDR2 FQNNGV. CDR3 residues: CASSFSQGTSYEQYF. DNA for the CDR3: TGTGCCAGCAGCTTCTCACAGGGGACCTCCTACGAGCAGTACTTC.

The chain is built from TRBV14 and TRBJ2-7; D might be TRBD2 (6 bases). This CDR3 contains 17 residues. CDR1 and CDR2 from the germline V gene are SGHDN and FVKESK. The V end lost 0 bases, the J end lost 2 bases, and 17 bases lay between the germline ends. The CDR3 protein is CASSQEGWEAEAYEQYF. The CDR3 bases are TGTGCCAGCAGCCAAGAGGGGTGGGAGGCGGAGGCCTACGAGCAGTACTTC.